The 9 T cell receptor beta chains in this list originate from one sample, sequenced in a study of blood T cell repertoires in COVID-19. Profiling relied on immunoSEQ multiplex PCR, and the TCRdb table lists in-frame clones only, not all of them. The sample has roughly 330,000 clones, 80% to 90% seen once. The material sequenced was peripheral blood. Source of these receptors: a man aged 18 to 30 who had recovered from COVID-19.

This clone was seen many times. V usage is TRBV29-1 and J usage is TRBJ1-2; D perhaps matches TRBD1 (5 bases). The CDR3 is 12 amino acids. The germline V and J ends were trimmed by 5 bases and 7 bases, with 14 bases remaining between them. Per the germline V gene, CDR1 is SQVTM and CDR2 is ANQGSEA. The CDR3 loop reads CSVREGRGGYTF. DNA for the CDR3: TGCAGCGTTAGGGAGGGGCGAGGTGGCTACACCTTC.

This rearrangement joins TRBV5-1 to TRBJ2-7; TRBD1 is a possible D gene (5 bases). V dropped 5 bases and J dropped 3 bases, with 18 bases sitting between them. In germline, CDR1 is SGHRS, CDR2 YFSETQ. The CDR3 extends over 15 amino acids. This CDR3 reads CASSSRVTADYEQYF. The CDR3 coding sequence is TGCGCCAGCAGTTCCAGGGTGACGGCTGACTACGAGCAGTACTTC.

V usage is TRBV10-2 and J usage is TRBJ2-7; 7 bases match TRBD1. The V and J ends lost 4 bases and 1 base, in that order; junction bases with no gene match: 7. The CDR3 loop spans 15 amino acids. CDR1 WSHSY and CDR2 SAAADI come from the germline V gene. Written as DNA, the CDR3 is TGCGCCAGCAGTGGGGACAGCTGGAATTCCTACGAGCAGTACTTC. Its translation: CASSGDSWNSYEQYF.

The chain uses TRBV11-3 and TRBJ1-1; TRBD1 matches at 7 bases. The germline gives CDR1 SGHNT, CDR2 YENEEA. After removal of 1 base from V and 7 bases from J, the junction contained 3 bases not matched to a gene. This CDR3 has 13 residues. CDR3: CASSLGRQGEAFF. The CDR3 coding sequence is TGTGCCAGCAGCTTAGGCCGACAGGGTGAAGCTTTCTTT.

The V and J genes are TRBV2 and TRBJ2-1, with TRBD2 identical over 9 bases. The germline V gene encodes CDR1 SNHLY and CDR2 FYNNEI. The CDR3 has 15 residues. The V and J ends lost 6 bases and 7 bases, in that order; junction bases with no gene match: 10. CDR3 sequence: CASRRPGLAPNEQFF. The CDR3 nucleotides are TGTGCCAGCAGGAGGCCGGGACTAGCACCGAATGAGCAGTTCTTC.

This rearrangement joins TRBV12-3 or TRBV12-4 to TRBJ2-7, with 7 bases identical to TRBD1. The V and J ends lost 6 bases and 2 bases, in that order; junction bases with no gene match: 1. The CDR3 covers 12 residues. CDR3 DNA sequence: TGTGCCAGCAGGACAGGGCCCTACGAGCAGTACTTC. It translates to CASRTGPYEQYF.

This clone has just one count. The gene calls are TRBV5-4 and TRBJ2-1; TRBD1 might be the D (5 bases). Looked up from germline, CDR1 is SGHNT and CDR2 is YYREEE (reference sequence). The germline V and J ends were trimmed by 2 bases and 8 bases, with 23 bases remaining between them. The CDR3 is made up of 17 amino acids. The DNA for the CDR3 is TGTGCCAGCAGCTTTCCGATTGGTTTGCAGGGTTCGGATGAGCAGTTCTTC. It codes for CASSFPIGLQGSDEQFF.

The chain carries TRBV5-1 and TRBJ2-7, with 7 positions matching TRBD1. The CDR3 covers 12 residues. The germline gives CDR1 SGHRS, CDR2 YFSETQ. Losses at the gene ends were 2 bases for V and 5 bases for J; bases not matched to a gene: 1. The CDR3 spells CASSFGQDEQYF. CDR3 DNA sequence: TGCGCCAGCAGCTTCGGACAGGACGAGCAGTACTTC. Supplemented by reference TRBV5-1 and TRBJ2-7, the full variable domain reads KAGVTQTPRYLIKTRGQQVTLSCSPISGHRSVSWYQQTPGQGLQFLFEYFSETQRNKGNFPGRFSGRQFSNSRSEMNVSTLELGDSALYLCASSFGQDEQYFGPGTRLTVT.

The chain uses TRBV5-1 and TRBJ2-1; 7 nucleotides align to TRBD2. The ends lost 1 base at V and 7 bases at J; junction bases unmatched: 8. CDR3 length: 15 amino acids. CDR1 is SGHRS and CDR2 is YFSETQ in the germline V gene. The DNA for the CDR3 is TGCGCCAGCAGCTTGACGAGCGGGACCGGGAATGAGCAGTTCTTC. This encodes CASSLTSGTGNEQFF.